A single sample gave rise to the 23 T cell receptor beta chains below, sequenced in a study of blood T cells in healthy people across ages. Alongside a J-beta primer mix, a sample-barcoded 5' primer served in a second PCR lasting about 6 to 11 cycles. Via MiXCR, TCRdb re-called the 5' RACE reads, giving one row per CDR3 protein. Of fewer than 800,000 distinct CDR3 sequences detected, about 34% appear once; the ten largest clones hold 15%. The sequenced material came from blood. These receptor sequences come from a woman older than 75 in good health.

Comments on this clonotype: One base away lies a much larger clone, so this may be a sequencing read error. This rearrangement joins TRBV28 to TRBJ2-5; 7 bases are a match to TRBD1. The CDR3 contains 15 residues. V trimming: 7 bases; J trimming: 4 bases; junction bases outside the gene matches: 12. Germline CDR1 MDHEN, CDR2 SYDVKM. The CDR3 is CASKREGAGRETQYF. Here the CDR3 DNA reads TGTGCCAGCAAAAGAGAGGGGGCAGGACGAGAGACCCAGTACTTC. Full variable domain (outside the CDR3, taken from reference TRBV28 and TRBJ2-5): DVKVTQSSRYLVKRTGEKVFLECVQDMDHENMFWYRQDPGLGLRLIYFSYDVKMKEKGDIPEGYSVSREKKERFSLILESASTNQTSMYLCASKREGAGRETQYFGPGTRLLVL.

This clonotype has just one count. The chain uses TRBV5-1 and TRBJ2-1, with D hard to call. Trimming cost V 5 bases and J 5 bases, with 14 bases left between them. The CDR3 totals 14 residues. CDR1 SGHRS and CDR2 YFSETQ come from the germline V gene. In DNA form, the CDR3 reads TGCGCCAGCAGGATTGGAACAGAAAACAATGAGCAGTTCTTC. This sequence encodes CASRIGTENNEQFF.

This clonotype was recorded a few times. This chain uses TRBV5-8 with TRBJ2-2; D gene ambiguous. CDR1 and CDR2 (germline): SGHTS, YDEGEE. Trimming cost V 4 bases and J 10 bases, with 14 bases left between them. This CDR3 has 13 residues. This chain's CDR3 is CASSLARYTELFF. The CDR3 bases are TGTGCCAGCAGCCTTGCCAGGTACACGGAGCTGTTTTTT.

There are many counts of this clonotype. V and J are TRBV10-3 and TRBJ1-1; possibly TRBD1 for D (5 bases). The CDR3 sequence is 17 residues long. CDR1 and CDR2 (germline): ENHRY, SYGVKD. V was shortened by 3 bases and J by 5 bases, with 22 bases between the two germline ends. CDR3 DNA: TGTGCCATCAGTGATACGGTGATAGGGACGGATGCAACTGAAGCTTTCTTT. It is translated as CAISDTVIGTDATEAFF.

Comments on this clonotype: A much larger clone is a single base away; this may be a read error. The V and J genes are TRBV5-1 and TRBJ1-1; TRBD1 might be the D (6 bases). CDR3 length: 14 residues. The V gene's germline CDR1 is SGHRS and CDR2 YFSETQ. V was cut by 3 bases and J by 0 bases, with 9 bases left in between. CDR3 sequence reads: CASSCGQLNTEAFF. The CDR3, as DNA: TGCGCCAGCAGCTGTGGACAGTTGAACACTGAAGCTTTCTTT.

Details on this clonotype: A much bigger clone sits one base away, suggesting this may be a read error. The chain has TRBV28 and TRBJ2-3; 8 bases align to TRBD1. The CDR3 spans 15 residues. The germline gives CDR1 MDHEN, CDR2 SYDVKM. V trimming: 7 bases; J trimming: 5 bases; junction bases outside the gene matches: 11. The CDR3 DNA sequence: TGTGCCAGCATTGGGTTTGACAGGGGAGGAGATACGCAGTATTTT. This gives the protein CASIGFDRGGDTQYF.

The gene calls are TRBV30 and TRBJ2-7; D gene ambiguous. The CDR3 has 12 residues. Germline V CDR1 and CDR2: GTSNPN, SVGIG (reference sequence). With 4 bases removed from V and 3 bases from J, the gap between germline ends came to 10 bases. The CDR3 protein is CAWTMSGYEQYF. For the CDR3, the DNA is TGTGCCTGGACGATGTCCGGCTACGAGCAGTACTTC.

This clonotype was seen a handful of times. V gene TRBV7-6 combines with J gene TRBJ1-3; 8 nucleotides line up with TRBD1. Germline V gives CDR1 SGHVS, CDR2 FNYEAQ. V lost 1 base to trimming and J lost 3 bases; unmatched junction nucleotides: 5. The CDR3 is 16 amino acids. The CDR3 sequence: CASSLGGQGGGNTIYF. CDR3 DNA sequence: TGTGCCAGCAGCTTAGGTGGACAGGGCGGTGGAAACACCATATATTTT.

This chain connects TRBV20-1 to TRBJ1-5; D gene ambiguous. V shed 1 base and J shed 0 bases, with 7 bases lying between them. CDR3 length equals 14 residues. Germline V lookup: CDR1 DFQATT, CDR2 SNEGSKA (reference sequence). The CDR3 DNA reads TGCAGTGCTAGAGTCCAGAATAGCAATCAGCCCCAGCATTTT. Residues: CSARVQNSNQPQHF.

A few counts support this clonotype. Since a much larger clone is just one base distant, this may be a read error. V gene TRBV3-1 combines with J gene TRBJ2-7; D unresolved. V lost 0 bases and J lost 3, with 15 bases in between. Germline assignment: CDR1 LGHDT and CDR2 YNNKEL (reference sequence). CDR3 size: 16 residues. CDR3 nucleotides: TGTGCCAGCAGCCAAGATAGTAAAGCGTCCTACTACGAGCAGTACTTC. Translating gives CASSQDSKASYYEQYF.

This clonotype has more than one count but fewer than ten. Sequence at one end of the junction differs from germline and may be a read error. The V and J genes are TRBV9 and TRBJ2-1; D not resolved. Per the germline V gene, CDR1 is SGDLS and CDR2 is YYNGEE. CDR3 length: 15 amino acids. In DNA form, the CDR3 reads TGTGCCGGCAGCGTACGAGGCACGCGGTGGGATGAGCAGTTCTTC. Its protein is CAGSVRGTRWDEQFF.

The table lists this clonotype with a few counts. The V call is TRBV18, the J call TRBJ1-4; no reliable D call. Trimming cost V 1 base and J 1 base, with 7 bases left between them. The germline V gene encodes CDR1 KGHSH and CDR2 LQKENI. The CDR3 length is 15 residues. The CDR3 reads CASSPLSGTNEKLFF. The CDR3 coding sequence is TGTGCCAGCTCACCACTGTCCGGAACTAATGAAAAACTGTTTTTT.

This clonotype was seen ten or more times. The rearrangement joins TRBV27 to TRBJ2-4; 10 bases align to TRBD1. The CDR3 spans 14 residues. The junction had 3 bases not matched to a gene; V was cut back by 4 bases and J by 6 bases. Germline values: CDR1 MNHEY, CDR2 SMNVEV (reference sequence). The CDR3 loop is CASSSGQGVNIQYF. The CDR3, as DNA: TGTGCCAGCAGTTCCGGACAGGGGGTAAACATTCAGTACTTC.

Turning to this clonotype: A single base separates this from a much larger clone, so it may be a read error. The J gene is TRBJ1-2, the V gene TRBV9; D is possibly TRBD1 (6 bases). Germline CDR1 and CDR2: SGDLS and YYNGEE. Deletions cut 4 bases from V and 4 bases from J, with 14 bases between. This CDR3 comprises 14 residues. CDR3 protein: CASSLGLDSYGYTF. Written as DNA, the CDR3 is TGTGCCAGCAGCCTTGGCTTGGACAGCTATGGCTACACCTTC.

The J gene is TRBJ2-2, the V gene TRBV27, with unresolved D. The V and J ends lost 3 bases and 3 bases respectively, with 23 bases between them. This CDR3 contains 19 residues. In germline, CDR1 is MNHEY, CDR2 SMNVEV (reference sequence). Here the CDR3 DNA reads TGTGCCAGCAGTTTGTATTCCGGGCTGTTAGGAAGCGACACCGGGGAGCTGTTTTTT. It translates to CASSLYSGLLGSDTGELFF.

The sample holds many counts of this clonotype. The chain employs TRBV30 and TRBJ1-2, with D possibly matching TRBD1 (5 bases). Per germline, CDR1 GTSNPN and CDR2 SVGIG (reference sequence). The CDR3 length is 12 residues. Trimming shortened V by 5 bases and J by 0 bases, and 7 bases separated the two germline ends. DNA of the CDR3: TGTGCCTGGCTGACAGCTAACTATGGCTACACCTTC. Amino acids: CAWLTANYGYTF.

To note about this clonotype: Being one base from a much bigger clone, this may be a read error. The rearrangement links TRBV29-1 to TRBJ1-2, with 10 bases lining up with TRBD1. The CDR3 sequence is 15 residues long. V lost 1 base and J lost 10; bases outside the gene matches: 12. From germline, CDR1 is SQVTM and CDR2 ANQGSEA. CDR3 in DNA: TGCAGCGTTGAAGGAATAGGACAGGGGGGTCGCGACTACACCTTC. It yields the protein CSVEGIGQGGRDYTF.

This clonotype was detected ten times or more. The J gene is TRBJ1-1, the V gene TRBV7-2, with D perhaps matching TRBD1 (5 bases). In germline, CDR1 is SGHTA, CDR2 FQGNSA. This CDR3 is 12 amino acids long. The V end was cut by 6 bases, the J end by 5 bases, with 10 bases between. In DNA form, the CDR3 reads TGTGCCAGCAGACGGCAGGGTACTGAAGCTTTCTTT. As protein: CASRRQGTEAFF. Filled out from reference TRBV7-2 and TRBJ1-1, the complete variable domain reads GAGVSQSPSNKVTEKGKDVELRCDPISGHTALYWYRQSLGQGLEFLIYFQGNSAPDKSGLPSDRFSAERTGGSVSTLTIQRTQQEDSAVYLCASRRQGTEAFFGQGTRLTVV.

The chain is built from TRBV7-8 and TRBJ1-5, with TRBD1 as a possible D gene (6 bases). The germline CDR1 and CDR2 sequences are SGHVS and FQNEAQ. V lost 0 bases, J lost 5 bases, and 11 bases lay in between. The CDR3 extends over 15 amino acids. The CDR3 is CASSLATDRYQPQHF. DNA of the CDR3: TGTGCCAGCAGCTTAGCGACGGACAGATATCAGCCCCAGCATTTT.

The rearrangement joins TRBV4-1 to TRBJ1-2, with TRBD1 matching over 7 bases. V shed 7 bases and J 12 bases; nucleotides not matched to a gene: 11. This CDR3 has 12 residues. In germline, CDR1 is MGHRA, CDR2 YSYEKL. The CDR3 loop reads CASNQSPGQHTF. In DNA, the CDR3 is TGCGCCAGCAACCAGTCCCCGGGACAGCACACCTTC.

This clonotype showed up many times. The chain carries TRBV20-1 and TRBJ2-7; the match to TRBD2 covers 9 bases. The germline V gene has CDR1 DFQATT and CDR2 SNEGSKA (reference sequence). Trimming cost V 3 bases and J 2 bases; bases outside gene matches: 5. This CDR3 region has 14 residues. DNA for the CDR3: TGCAGTGCTAGTCCAGCGGGGGGCCCCTACGAGCAGTACTTC. As protein: CSASPAGGPYEQYF.

This clonotype was detected a few times. Since a much larger clone is just one base distant, this may be a read error. The chain combines TRBV20-1 with TRBJ2-5; D is possibly TRBD1 or TRBD2 (6 bases each). This CDR3 spans 11 amino acids. CDR1 DFQATT and CDR2 SNEGSKA come from the germline V gene (reference sequence). The chain's CDR3 is CAPGAQETQYF. DNA for the CDR3: TGCGCTCCGGGGGCCCAAGAGACCCAGTACTTC.

The V and J genes are TRBV27 and TRBJ1-2; 8 nucleotides line up with TRBD1. Losses at the gene ends were 5 bases for V and 5 bases for J; bases not matched to a gene: 10. The CDR3 covers 15 residues. Germline values: CDR1 MNHEY, CDR2 SMNVEV (reference sequence). For the CDR3, the DNA is TGTGCCAGCAGTCGCAACAGGGGGGTGGGGTATGGCTACACCTTC. Its translation is CASSRNRGVGYGYTF.